The rows below give T cell receptor beta chains drawn from one sample of a study of human T cells and chemical hapten exposure. TCRdb itself ran the 5' RACE reads through MiXCR, one entry per CDR3 protein. This sample has approximately 150,000 distinct CDR3 sequences, with around 4.1% found just once. The receptors were sampled from a female donor in good health. CDR3s include the opening cysteine and the closing phenylalanine or tryptophan. D genes are given only for firm matches. Not all rows give a size; the values are once, few, many and, for expanded clones, a class.

J gene | clone size | D gene | V gene | CDR3 DNA | CDR3 protein
TRBJ2-3 | many | . | TRBV29-1 | TGCAGCGTTGAACCCCCAAGCAGAAGCACAGATACGCAGTATTTT | CSVEPPSRSTDTQYF
TRBJ2-1 | many | TRBD2 | TRBV11-2 | TGTGCCAGCAGCCCCGCCGGGACTAGCTCCATTGAGCAGTTCTTC | CASSPAGTSSIEQFF
TRBJ2-7 | many | . | TRBV7-2 | TGTGCCAGCAGCTTAGATGTGGGACTGACCTACGAGCAGTACTTC | CASSLDVGLTYEQYF
TRBJ2-7 | few | . | TRBV5-8 | TGTGCCAGCAGCATCATTGACAGGCCCTGGTACGAGCAGTACTTC | CASSIIDRPWYEQYF
TRBJ2-3 | . | TRBD1 | TRBV20-1 | TGCAGTGCTAGAGCCTCCCCAGGACAGGGTCTTACAGATACGCAGTATTTT | CSARASPGQGLTDTQYF
TRBJ2-3 | . | . | TRBV12-3/TRBV12-4 | TGTGAAAGAAGAAAGGAAGATACGCAGTATTTT | CERRKEDTQYF
TRBJ1-1 | . | . | TRBV29-1 | TGCAGCGATGCCGGGAACACTGAAGCTTTCTTT | CSDAGNTEAFF
TRBJ1-4 | many | . | TRBV14 | TGTGCCAGCAGCCCCGCGGGAGTCCGGGAAAAACTGTTTTTT | CASSPAGVREKLFF
TRBJ2-1 | many | TRBD2 | TRBV5-4 | TGTGCCAGCAGCACCGGGACTAGCGGGGGGGCCTCCTACAATGAGCAGTTCTTC | CASSTGTSGGASYNEQFF
TRBJ2-1 | many | . | TRBV5-1 | TGCGCCAGCAGCTTGAATCCGGGGGACAATGAGCAGTTCTTC | CASSLNPGDNEQFF
TRBJ1-6 | many | . | TRBV7-3 | TGTGCCAGCAGCCTGCAACAGGGCGCACCCCTCCACTTT | CASSLQQGAPLHF
TRBJ2-7 | many | . | TRBV20-1 | TGCAGTGCTAGGGCCTACGAGCAGTACTTC | CSARAYEQYF
TRBJ2-5 | many | . | TRBV7-9 | TGTGCCACCTCTAAAGGGAACCAAGAGACCCAGTACTTC | CATSKGNQETQYF
TRBJ2-7 | . | . | TRBV15 | TGTGCCACCAGCAGAGCCGGGACCGCTTACGAGCAGTACTTC | CATSRAGTAYEQYF
TRBJ2-2 | few | . | TRBV9 | TGTGCCAGCAGGCCAGGGGACACCGGGGAGCTGTTTTTT | CASRPGDTGELFF
TRBJ2-7 | many | TRBD1 | TRBV5-1 | TGCGCCAGCAGCTTGGATCCAGGGGGCTACGAGCAGTACTTC | CASSLDPGGYEQYF
TRBJ1-1 | many | . | TRBV5-1 | TGCGCCAGCAGCTTGGAGGGGCAGCCGAACACTGAAGCTTTCTTT | CASSLEGQPNTEAFF
TRBJ2-1 | . | . | TRBV7-2 | TGTGCCAGCAGCACAAGCCCCGGGGGAGTCAATGAGCAGTTCTTC | CASSTSPGGVNEQFF
TRBJ2-1 | many | . | TRBV6-2/TRBV6-3 | TGTGCCAGCTGCAGGGAAGACAATGAGCAGTTCTTC | CASCREDNEQFF
TRBJ2-1 | few | TRBD1 | TRBV24-1 | TGTGCCACCAGTGATTCGACAGGGGGGCCCTACAATGAGCAGTTCTTC | CATSDSTGGPYNEQFF
TRBJ1-4 | few | . | TRBV18 | TGTGCCAGCTCACCACTAAAAGGGACGGATGAAAAACTGTTTTTT | CASSPLKGTDEKLFF
TRBJ2-1 | many | TRBD1 | TRBV12-3/TRBV12-4 | TGTGCCAGCAGTTTCTCAGGGGGCTTATACAATGAGCAGTTCTTC | CASSFSGGLYNEQFF
TRBJ2-6 | many | . | TRBV6-6 | TGTGCCAGCAGTTACGCAGGGGCTGGGGCCAACGTCCTGACTTTC | CASSYAGAGANVLTF
TRBJ1-5 | few | . | TRBV27 | TGTGCCAGCAGTTTAGGGTCTTATCAGCCCCAGCATTTT | CASSLGSYQPQHF
TRBJ1-2 | many | . | TRBV27 | TGTGCCAGCAGTTTATGCGGCCATAATTGCGGCTACACCTTC | CASSLCGHNCGYTF
TRBJ2-7 | many | . | TRBV4-1 | TGCGCCAGCAGCCCAGACAGTTACTACTACGAGCAGTACTTC | CASSPDSYYYEQYF
TRBJ2-7 | many | TRBD1 | TRBV5-1 | TGCGCCAGCAGCTCTGGACAGGGGGCGAACGAGCAGTACTTC | CASSSGQGANEQYF
TRBJ1-1 | many | . | TRBV20-1 | TGCAGTGCCCCGGACAGAGAGACTATGAACACTGAAGCTTTCTTT | CSAPDRETMNTEAFF
TRBJ1-2 | many | TRBD1 | TRBV19 | TGTGCCAGTAGTCCAGGGGGCCCTGGCTACACCTTC | CASSPGGPGYTF
TRBJ2-1 | . | TRBD2 | TRBV13 | TGTGCCAGCAGCGATAGGACTAGCGGGGAGTACAATGAGCAGTTCTTC | CASSDRTSGEYNEQFF
TRBJ2-3 | many | TRBD1 | TRBV7-2 | TGTGCCAGCAGCTCCCAGACAGGGCAAACAGATACGCAGTATTTT | CASSSQTGQTDTQYF
TRBJ2-1 | many | . | TRBV6-6 | TGTGCCAGCAGTCCGACGGGGAGCCATGAGCAGTTCTTC | CASSPTGSHEQFF
TRBJ2-3 | few | . | TRBV5-1 | TGCGCCAGCAGCTTGGCCAGTACCGCCTTCACAGATACGCAGTATTTT | CASSLASTAFTDTQYF
TRBJ2-7 | many | . | TRBV4-3 | TGCGCCAGCAGCCCGGGGACTTTTGTAGGTGAGCAGTACTTC | CASSPGTFVGEQYF
TRBJ2-7 | many | . | TRBV4-2 | TGTGCCAGCAGCCAAGTTCGGGAACAGGGTTACGAGCAGTACTTC | CASSQVREQGYEQYF
TRBJ1-1 | many | . | TRBV28 | TGTGCCAGCAGTTTCGCAGGGATCGAAGCTTTCTTT | CASSFAGIEAFF
TRBJ2-3 | many | . | TRBV7-2 | TGTGCCAGCAGCTCACCCCTCTCGGGAGATACGCAGTATTTT | CASSSPLSGDTQYF
TRBJ1-1 | many | . | TRBV6-5 | TGTGCCAGCAGTGGGCCCGGCATGAACACTGAAGCTTTCTTT | CASSGPGMNTEAFF
TRBJ1-1 | . | . | TRBV29-1 | TGCAGCGTTGAGAATAGGGTGAACACTGAAGCTTTCTTT | CSVENRVNTEAFF
TRBJ2-7 | . | . | TRBV4-2 | TGTGCCAGCAGCCAAGATGGGCCCAGCTCCTACGAGCAGTACTTC | CASSQDGPSSYEQYF
TRBJ2-5 | many | . | TRBV20-1 | TGCAGTGCTAGGCTAAGGCAAGAGACCCAGTACTTC | CSARLRQETQYF
TRBJ2-7 | . | . | TRBV3-1 | TGTGCCAGCAGCGCCCGACCCGTCCCGGGACGGCTCTGTGAGCAGTACTTC | CASSARPVPGRLCEQYF
TRBJ1-1 | many | . | TRBV10-3 | TGTGCCATCAGTGAGCCTGCCCCGGTCAGGGGCTGGGGATACACTGAAGCTTTCTTT | CAISEPAPVRGWGYTEAFF
TRBJ2-7 | many | . | TRBV11-2 | TGTGCCAGCAGCTTAGTACAGGGCTCTACTACGGAGCAGTACTTC | CASSLVQGSTTEQYF
TRBJ2-5 | many | . | TRBV7-2 | TGTGCCAGCAGCCCCTGGGAGGAGGAGACCCAGTACTTC | CASSPWEEETQYF
TRBJ1-1 | many | . | TRBV7-2 | TGTGCCAGCAGCCTTTTATCCAGGAACACTGAAGCTTTCTTT | CASSLLSRNTEAFF
TRBJ2-3 | . | . | TRBV20-1 | TGCAGTGCCGTTCGGGGCGGCACAGATACGCAGTATTTT | CSAVRGGTDTQYF
TRBJ1-2 | many | TRBD1 | TRBV20-1 | TGCAGTGCTGACGGACAGGTTGGATATGGCTACACCTTC | CSADGQVGYGYTF
TRBJ2-3 | few | TRBD2 | TRBV20-1 | TGCAGTGCTAGCAGGCGGGAGGAGACAGATACGCAGTATTTT | CSASRREETDTQYF
TRBJ2-3 | many | . | TRBV24-1 | TGTGCCACCAGTGATTTGAGTGTGAGGACCACAGATACGCAGTATTTT | CATSDLSVRTTDTQYF
TRBJ2-7 | many | TRBD1 | TRBV5-4 | TGTGCCAGCAGCTTGGAGGCGCAGGGGGCGTCTTACGAGCAGTACTTC | CASSLEAQGASYEQYF
TRBJ2-2 | many | TRBD2 | TRBV19 | TGTGCCAGTCAAGTCCCCGGGAGGGACACCGGGGAGCTGTTTTTT | CASQVPGRDTGELFF
TRBJ2-1 | many | . | TRBV6-5 | TGTGCCAGCACGAGGGGGGCCTACAATGAGCAGTTCTTC | CASTRGAYNEQFF
TRBJ2-7 | many | TRBD1 | TRBV4-3 | TGCGCCAGCAGCCAAGATTTGAGGGGGCCCTACGAGCAGTACTTC | CASSQDLRGPYEQYF
TRBJ2-5 | many | TRBD2 | TRBV6-6 | TGTGCCAGCAGTTACTCGACCCTTAGCGGGGGTGAGGAGACCCAGTACTTC | CASSYSTLSGGEETQYF
TRBJ2-5 | few | TRBD1 | TRBV20-1 | TGCAGCCTCCGGGACAGGGGAAAAGAGACCCAGTACTTC | CSLRDRGKETQYF
TRBJ2-3 | many | . | TRBV7-9 | TGTGCCAGCAGCTTAGCAGCGAGCACAGATACGCAGTATTTT | CASSLAASTDTQYF